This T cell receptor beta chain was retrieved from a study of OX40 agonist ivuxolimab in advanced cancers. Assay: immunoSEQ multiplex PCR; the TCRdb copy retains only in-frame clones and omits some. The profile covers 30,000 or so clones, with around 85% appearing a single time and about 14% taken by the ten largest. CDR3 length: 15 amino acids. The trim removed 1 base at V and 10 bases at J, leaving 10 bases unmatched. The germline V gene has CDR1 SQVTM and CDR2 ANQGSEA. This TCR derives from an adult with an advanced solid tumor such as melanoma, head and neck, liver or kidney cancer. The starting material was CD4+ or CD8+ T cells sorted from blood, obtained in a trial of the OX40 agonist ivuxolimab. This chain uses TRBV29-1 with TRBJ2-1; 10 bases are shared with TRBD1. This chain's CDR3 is CSVEGDRGPPGEQFF. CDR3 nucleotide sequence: TGCAGCGTTGAAGGAGACAGGGGGCCCCCTGGGGAGCAGTTCTTC.